This T cell receptor beta chain was recorded in a study of blood T cell repertoires in COVID-19 (dated by TCRdb to 2018 to 2020). Study-wide context: Samples covering the acute and convalescent phases of COVID-19 were provided by collaborators in the United States, Italy and Spain. Where HLA class I and class II types were available, the types were taken from metadata supplied by the sample provider, not from assay-based typing. Samples were obtained from the ongoing ImmuneRACE study (first 160 participants) and from over 1,000 subjects provided by 6 global collaborators. Nearly every sample came with metadata listing a de-identified subject ID, COVID-19 status, age in years and sex. Subjects who had been exposed to COVID-19, were actively infected with it, or had recovered from it provided the deeply sampled blood TCRbeta repertoires that made up the dataset. The prospective study material was composed of cDNA or gDNA derived from T cells, B-cell-depleted T cells, or PBMCs. The repertoires were released in a freely available public database intended as a resource for research on the immune response to SARS-CoV-2. Findings and caveats that apply to the study as a whole: The amount of clinical and demographic metadata varied by source and participant and was provided uncurated.

Each collaborating institution followed its own protocols to collect whole blood in K2EDTA tubes. For TCRbeta analysis, collaborators shipped samples as frozen whole blood, isolated PBMCs, or DNA extracted from either of those sample types. Concerning this clone itself: Its antigen has not been determined. No base quality information exists; no much larger clone differs at one position.

TCRbeta CDR3 regions were amplified from genomic DNA by means of the immunoSEQ Assay, a bias-controlled multiplex PCR. The authors' pipeline ran thus. The number of nucleated cells in each sample was estimated by amplification of reference gene primers within the assay. Sequence reads were collapsed and filtered to measure the absolute abundance of every unique TCRbeta CDR3 rearrangement. Productive Simpson clonality was computed per sample as the square root of Simpson's diversity index over productive rearrangements. TCRdb took this table from immuneACCESS and kept in-frame rearrangements with V and J called. Such tables lack part of the clones; where checked against another copy, unresolved V genes explain under half of the gap, and the rest is unexplained. That table gives V, J and clone size, and the DNA gave D and trimming. The sample records about 54,000 clones, approximately 90% of which are singletons. Roughly 7.6% of the sample is in the top ten clones.

Inclusive of the bounding cysteine and phenylalanine, the CDR3 is 15 residues long. Left in the record is the CDR3 DNA by itself, 45 bases read in frame from the first base. Here V drops 6 bases and J drops 4 bases, and the junction holds 10 bases not matched to any gene. In the germline V gene, CDR1 corresponds to KGHSH and CDR2 to LQKENI. This chain is built from TRBV18 and TRBJ1-1; TRBD1 aligns with 8 central bases. This TCR derives from a woman in her thirties or forties with active COVID-19. Sequenced sample: peripheral blood. CDR3 sequence: CASSEGQGWGTEAFF. The nucleotide sequence is TGTGCCAGCTCCGAAGGACAGGGATGGGGCACTGAAGCTTTCTTT.